This T cell receptor beta chain derives from a study of shared clonotypes between healthy human individuals. Whole-study context: Three plates each covered CD4 naive and memory; CD8 naive two, CD8 memory one. Whole-study findings and limits: Approximately 5% was the fraction of naive CD4 clonotypes found shared across four donors.

Germline V gene data show CDR1 as ENHRY and CDR2 as SYGVKD. CDR3 size: 15 residues. Unmatched junction bases numbered 6, after V lost 3 bases and J lost 6 bases. Points on this clone: Its target is unknown.

Several immunoSEQ plates held equal portions of the genomic DNA taken from each subset. Method: immunoSEQ multiplex PCR; TCRdb's copy keeps in-frame clones and lacks some. The repertoire holds nearly 750,000 clones, with roughly two thirds as singletons. The study drew all its donors from Caucasian adults living in Nashville, Tennessee. Sequenced material: memory CD4+ T cells sorted from blood. The subset denotes: CD45RA-negative fraction. The clonotype originates from a woman in her 30s in good health. V is TRBV10-3 and J is TRBJ2-7, with 12 bases fitting TRBD2. The DNA of the CDR3 is TGTGCCATCAGTGAATCACTAGCGGGAGGTAGCGAGCAGTACTTC. It codes for CAISESLAGGSEQYF.